This TCR beta chain was profiled in a study of T cell repertoires in cytomegalovirus infection (dated by TCRdb to between 2018 and 2021). Broadly, across the study: Recently identified HLA-C-restricted CMV epitopes, whose presentation resists viral immunomodulation, were targeted by peptide stimulations together with well-studied HLA-B-restricted epitopes. Donor HLA type was relevant to the analysis, as public TCR beta signatures indicated carriage of CMV infection together with the matching HLA type.

This clonotype occurred many times. There is no known antigen for this receptor. One base away there is no much larger clone; base qualities are not given. V lost 5 bases and J lost 6 bases; the stretch between them is 14 bases long. The germline V gene gives CDR1 as SGHVT and CDR2 as SQSDAQ. The CDR3 starts with the cysteine, ends with the phenylalanine, and has 14 residues. The only DNA kept is the CDR3, 42 bases in frame from the first base. Broad study findings and their caveats: Cumulative frequency of public TCR beta family members discriminated carriers of CMV infection plus the relevant HLA type in this cohort and an independent approximately 340-donor cohort. In the ex vivo response, HLA-C-restricted CMV-specific TCR beta clonotypes were dominant, and in two of eight donors the single most frequent clonotype came from this HLA-C-restricted group.

The treatment or condition tag for this specimen amounts to: in vitro stimulation with specific CMV peptide epitopes to enrich CMV-specific T cells. Data came from an Illumina HiSeq 1500. TCRdb's own reprocessing of the public reads used fastp at Q25 and MiXCR and kept productive beta chains. Here each entry gathers all rows of one CDR3 protein and keeps the most common genes and DNA. Here the sample has under 450,000 distinct CDR3 sequences; about a third occur a single time. The top ten constitute roughly 13% of the sample. The sample consisted of cultured PBMCs, taken from culture after CMV antigen stimulation. Rearrangement joined TRBV7-4 to TRBJ1-5; no D gene call is confident. The clonotype comes from a human donor in good health (CMV status not recorded). Some clones in this sample may be carry-over from other donors' samples. Here the CDR3 is given as CASSLWKGGQPQHF. The nucleotide sequence is TGTGCCAGCAGCCTCTGGAAAGGCGGTCAGCCCCAGCATTTT. Full variable domain (CDR3 extended with the reference TRBV7-4 and TRBJ1-5 proteins): GAGVSQSPRYKVAKRGRDVALRCDSISGHVTLYWYRQTLGQGSEVLTYSQSDAQRDKSGRPSGRFSAERPERSVSTLKIQRTEQGDSAVYLCASSLWKGGQPQHFGDGTRLSIL.